Following are 21 T cell receptor beta chains from one sample sequenced in a study of cytomegalovirus exposure and HLA in healthy donors. The PCR used 60 Vbeta and 13 Jbeta primers. Libraries were prepared by immunoSEQ multiplex PCR; TCRdb keeps only in-frame clonotypes and omits some of them. The sample shows 150,000 or so clones, over 70% of them seen only once. What was sequenced was PBMCs. These receptors originate from a man aged 50-59 years in good health and CMV-seropositive.

The chain links TRBV27 to TRBJ2-5; D is possibly TRBD2 (6 bases). CDR1 and CDR2 (germline): MNHEY, SMNVEV (reference sequence). V gave up 7 bases and J gave up 5 bases, with 17 bases separating them. The CDR3 runs 14 residues. CDR3 region: CASKNTRGGETQYF. CDR3 coding DNA: TGTGCCAGCAAGAATACCCGGGGAGGCGAGACCCAGTACTTC.

In its sample, this clone was seen once. The chain has TRBV28 and TRBJ1-2; tentatively, D is TRBD1 (6 bases). From germline, CDR1 is MDHEN and CDR2 SYDVKM. V lost 6 bases and J lost 5, with 16 bases in between. The CDR3 has 14 residues. CDR3: CASRDRTAIYGYTF. DNA of the CDR3: TGTGCCAGCAGGGACAGAACGGCGATTTATGGCTACACCTTC.

The chain employs TRBV7-2 and TRBJ2-1; 11 bases align to TRBD2. The CDR3 extends over 15 amino acids. Trimming cost V 2 bases and J 8 bases; bases outside gene matches: 5. The germline gives CDR1 SGHTA, CDR2 FQGNSA. This chain's CDR3 is CASSLKTSGSHEQFF. The CDR3, as DNA: TGTGCCAGCAGCTTAAAAACTAGCGGGAGTCATGAGCAGTTCTTC.

This rearrangement joins TRBV5-1 to TRBJ2-5, with D maybe TRBD2 (6 bases). The CDR3 runs 13 residues. Deletions cut 2 bases from V and 3 bases from J, with 8 bases between. The germline V gene has CDR1 SGHRS and CDR2 YFSETQ. The CDR3 sequence is CASSLQREETQYF. DNA for the CDR3: TGCGCCAGCAGCTTACAGCGGGAAGAGACCCAGTACTTC. Full variable domain (outside the CDR3, taken from reference TRBV5-1 and TRBJ2-5): KAGVTQTPRYLIKTRGQQVTLSCSPISGHRSVSWYQQTPGQGLQFLFEYFSETQRNKGNFPGRFSGRQFSNSRSEMNVSTLELGDSALYLCASSLQREETQYFGPGTRLLVL.

This clone was observed once. The rearrangement joins TRBV4-3 to TRBJ1-4; 8 bases line up with TRBD1. With 6 bases clipped from V and 6 bases from J, the junction kept 6 bases outside the gene matches. The CDR3 loop spans 14 amino acids. Germline-derived CDR1 and CDR2 are LGHNA and YSLEER. CDR3 nucleotides: TGCGCCAGCAGTTTACAGGGGGGCGATGAAAAACTGTTTTTT. It codes for CASSLQGGDEKLFF.

J is TRBJ2-2 and V is TRBV7-2; 14 bases line up with TRBD2. Germline trimming cut 5 bases from V and 6 bases from J; bases unmatched to any gene: 2. Germline CDR1 and CDR2: SGHTA and FQGNSA. CDR3 length equals 15 residues. The DNA for the CDR3 is TGTGCCAGCAGCGGGACTAGCGGGAGTGCCGGGGAGCTGTTTTTT. This codes for CASSGTSGSAGELFF.

This clone is a singleton in its sample. The chain employs TRBV27 and TRBJ2-5; 8 positions agree with TRBD1. This CDR3 is built from 14 residues. Germline V gives CDR1 MNHEY, CDR2 SMNVEV (reference sequence). Trimming took 5 bases from V and 6 from J; bases not matched to a gene: 8. DNA of the CDR3: TGTGCCAGCAGTCCACGGACAGGGTCGAAGACCCAGTACTTC. Translation: CASSPRTGSKTQYF.

The chain links TRBV6-1 to TRBJ2-1; possibly TRBD1 for D (6 bases). The length of the CDR3 is 13 residues. CDR1 and CDR2 from the germline V gene are MNHNS and SASEGT. Between the trimmed V and J ends, which lost 7 bases and 6 bases, there was a span of 13 bases. In nucleotides, the CDR3 is TGTGCCAGCAACCTACAGGGTGTCAATGAGCAGTTCTTC. Its protein product is CASNLQGVNEQFF.

Concerning this clone: This sample also contains other DNA sequences that code for the same CDR3. V usage is TRBV6-5 and J usage is TRBJ1-5; TRBD1 aligns across 8 bases. In germline, CDR1 is MNHEY, CDR2 SVGAGI. This CDR3 has 15 amino acids. V lost 5 bases to trimming and J lost 1 base; unmatched junction nucleotides: 4. CDR3 region: CASSPDRGSNQPQHF. For the CDR3, the DNA is TGTGCCAGCAGTCCTGACAGGGGAAGCAATCAGCCCCAGCATTTT.

This rearrangement joins TRBV18 to TRBJ2-7, with 9 nucleotides matching TRBD1. CDR3 length: 17 amino acids. Per germline, CDR1 KGHSH and CDR2 LQKENI. J was trimmed by 7 bases and V by 3 bases; bases with no gene match: 16. CDR3 region: CASSPYFAQGAPWEQYF. The CDR3 bases are TGTGCCAGCTCACCTTACTTCGCACAGGGGGCCCCCTGGGAGCAGTACTTC.

This rearrangement joins TRBV14 to TRBJ2-7; possibly TRBD1 for D (5 bases). The length of the CDR3 is 15 residues. Germline V CDR1 and CDR2: SGHDN, FVKESK. V was shortened by 1 base and J by 3 bases, with 13 bases between the two germline ends. CDR3 nucleotides: TGTGCCAGCAGCCAAGGGCAGGGCCAATACTACGAGCAGTACTTC. Residues: CASSQGQGQYYEQYF.

The chain employs TRBV7-9 and TRBJ2-7; TRBD1 aligns across 9 bases. CDR3 size: 15 residues. J lost 3 bases, V lost 4 bases, and 7 bases had no gene match. Germline-derived CDR1 and CDR2 are SEHNR and FQNEAQ (reference sequence). As DNA, the CDR3 is TGTGCCAGCAGCTCCACCCGGGACAGGGTCTACGAGCAGTACTTC. Amino acids: CASSSTRDRVYEQYF.

CDR3 sequence: CAWSAGLAGGSQFF. For the CDR3, the DNA is TGTGCCTGGAGTGCCGGACTAGCGGGGGGAAGTCAGTTCTTC. The V call is TRBV30, the J call TRBJ2-1, with TRBD2 matching 14 bases. Germline V CDR1 and CDR2: GTSNPN, SVGIG (reference sequence). This CDR3 comprises 14 residues. Trimming at V came to 1 base and at J to 13 bases, leaving 6 bases not matched to a gene.

Concerning this clone: The junction differs from germline at one of its ends, possibly a read error. The identical CDR3 is also encoded by other nucleotide sequences in the sample. This chain uses TRBV4-1 with TRBJ1-2; D remains ambiguous. CDR3 length equals 13 residues. Looked up from germline, CDR1 is MGHRA and CDR2 is YSYEKL. The CDR3 DNA reads as TGTGCCAGCAGCCAACCGTCCTCCTATGGCTACACCTTC. Its protein is CASSQPSSYGYTF.

The chain has TRBV11-1 and TRBJ1-6, with TRBD1 matching 11 bases. The V gene's germline CDR1 is SGHAT and CDR2 FQDESV (reference sequence). With V trimmed by 1 base and J by 9 bases, 8 bases remained unmatched. The CDR3 spans 17 residues. In DNA form, the CDR3 reads TGTGCCAGCAGCTTAGTCGCGGACAGGGGGCTTCTTTCACCCCTCCACTTT. Protein: CASSLVADRGLLSPLHF.

The chain joins TRBV5-1 to TRBJ2-4, with D possibly matching TRBD2 (5 bases). V lost 1 base and J lost 4, with 6 bases in between. CDR3 size: 13 residues. The V gene's germline CDR1 is SGHRS and CDR2 YFSETQ. The CDR3 sequence: CASSLPGKNIQYF. In nucleotides, the CDR3 is TGCGCCAGCAGCTTGCCGGGAAAAAACATTCAGTACTTC.

The chain uses TRBV19 and TRBJ2-1; possible D gene TRBD1, 5 bases. This CDR3 has 13 amino acids. The germline CDR1 and CDR2 sequences are LNHDA and SQIVND (reference sequence). Between the trimmed V and J ends, which lost 7 bases and 3 bases, there was a span of 10 bases. The CDR3 sequence: CASKGIYYNEQFF. In DNA, the CDR3 is TGTGCCAGTAAGGGGATATACTACAATGAGCAGTTCTTC.

This chain connects TRBV28 to TRBJ2-5, with 11 bases identical to TRBD2. Germline loops: CDR1 MDHEN, CDR2 SYDVKM. The CDR3 runs to 17 residues. J was trimmed by 5 bases and V by 1 base; bases with no gene match: 9. CDR3 region: CASSLSDASGGRETQYF. The CDR3 DNA sequence: TGTGCCAGCAGTTTATCGGACGCTAGCGGGGGGCGTGAGACCCAGTACTTC.

The chain links TRBV27 to TRBJ2-7, with 9 nucleotides matching TRBD1. Germline loops: CDR1 MNHEY, CDR2 SMNVEV (reference sequence). V lost 5 bases, J lost 3 bases, and 5 bases stayed unmatched. The CDR3 is 14 amino acids. In DNA form, the CDR3 reads TGTGCCAGCAGTCTCGGACAGGGGATCTACGAGCAGTACTTC. It specifies CASSLGQGIYEQYF.

This chain uses TRBV30 with TRBJ1-3; D is unresolved. Germline V CDR1 and CDR2: GTSNPN, SVGIG (reference sequence). The CDR3 is 13 amino acids. V was trimmed by 1 base and J by 2 bases, leaving 6 bases between them. CDR3 sequence (DNA): TGTGCCTGGAGTGCAATTGCTGGAAACACCATATATTTT. Its protein product is CAWSAIAGNTIYF.

The chain couples TRBV5-1 to TRBJ2-1, with 9 bases matching TRBD1. Trimming cost V 3 bases and J 2 bases; bases outside gene matches: 3. This CDR3 spans 15 amino acids. The germline gives CDR1 SGHRS, CDR2 YFSETQ. The CDR3 nucleotides are TGCGCCAGCAGCTCGACAGGGGGACCCTACAATGAGCAGTTCTTC. Amino acids: CASSSTGGPYNEQFF.